These T cell receptor beta chains were read from a single sample in a study of blood T cell repertoires in COVID-19. TCRdb's table, derived via immunoSEQ multiplex PCR, lists solely in-frame clones and lacks some. The sample includes 300,000 or so clones, roughly 85% of them seen just once. Input material: PBMCs or T cells enriched from blood (not recorded which). All receptors come from a woman in her twenties or thirties who had recovered from COVID-19. CDR3s include the opening cysteine and the closing phenylalanine or tryptophan. D genes are given only for firm matches. Clone size is shown for a subset of rows, as once, few, many or a class of expanded clone.

few | TRBJ1-1 | . | TRBV7-8 | CASRPEGGSTEAFF | TGTGCCAGCAGGCCCGAGGGGGGGAGCACTGAAGCTTTCTTT
. | TRBJ2-7 | . | TRBV29-1 | CSVEDKYEQYF | TGCAGCGTCGAGGACAAATACGAGCAGTACTTC
. | TRBJ1-2 | . | TRBV6-5 | CASSRSTVLSGYTF | TGTGCCAGCAGCCGATCGACAGTGCTTAGTGGCTACACCTTC
. | TRBJ1-2 | . | TRBV10-3 | CATQGQANYGYTF | TGTGCCACCCAAGGTCAGGCTAACTATGGCTACACCTTC
once | TRBJ1-2 | TRBD1 | TRBV9 | CASSVDGRTGNYGYTF | TGTGCCAGCAGCGTAGACGGCCGGACAGGGAACTATGGCTACACCTTC
few | TRBJ1-1 | . | TRBV7-9 | CASSKHDRNTEAFF | TGTGCCAGCAGCAAACACGACAGGAACACTGAAGCTTTCTTT
. | TRBJ1-5 | . | TRBV21-1 | CASSKAPWDRKVYSNQPQHF | TGTGCCAGCAGCAAAGCGCCATGGGACAGGAAAGTATATAGCAATCAGCCCCAGCATTTT
. | TRBJ2-2 | . | TRBV28 | CASHQLAGANTGELFF | TGTGCCAGCCACCAATTGGCGGGGGCAAACACCGGGGAGCTGTTTTTT
. | TRBJ2-2 | TRBD2 | TRBV19 | CASTRLAGGSNTGELFF | TGTGCCAGTACCCGACTAGCGGGGGGCTCGAACACCGGGGAGCTGTTTTTT
. | TRBJ1-3 | . | TRBV7-9 | CASSVQASGNTIYF | TGTGCCAGCAGCGTACAGGCCTCTGGAAACACCATATATTTT
few | TRBJ1-1 | . | TRBV7-9 | CASSPSGQLGTEAFF | TGTGCCAGCAGCCCCTCCGGACAGCTTGGGACTGAAGCTTTCTTT
. | TRBJ1-1 | . | TRBV2 | CASRGRTEAFF | TGTGCCAGCAGGGGGAGAACTGAAGCTTTCTTT
few | TRBJ1-2 | . | TRBV3-1/TRBV3-2 | CASSDPGGYTF | TGTGCCAGCAGCGACCCGGGAGGCTACACCTTC
. | TRBJ1-5 | . | TRBV10-3 | CAISDRTVLGNQPQHF | TGTGCCATCAGTGACCGGACAGTCCTTGGAAATCAGCCCCAGCATTTT
few | TRBJ1-2 | TRBD1 | TRBV10-3 | CAIKNRGRAGYTF | TGTGCCATCAAAAACAGGGGGCGCGCTGGCTACACCTTC
once | TRBJ2-2 | TRBD1 | TRBV7-2 | CASSLARQGAGTGELFF | TGTGCCAGCAGCTTAGCGCGACAGGGGGCGGGCACCGGGGAGCTGTTTTTT
. | TRBJ1-1 | . | TRBV11-2 | CASSRDTNTEAFF | TGTGCCAGCAGCCGGGACACGAACACTGAAGCTTTCTTT
once | TRBJ1-4 | . | TRBV18 | CASSQDSRNEKLFF | TGTGCCAGCTCACAGGACAGCCGGAATGAAAAACTGTTTTTT
. | TRBJ1-4 | . | TRBV30 | CAWSVLIREKLFF | TGTGCCTGGAGTGTACTTATCAGGGAAAAACTGTTTTTT
. | TRBJ1-4 | . | TRBV30 | CAWRDLLKRGEKLFF | TGTGCCTGGAGGGACCTTTTGAAACGGGGTGAAAAACTGTTTTTT
. | TRBJ2-1 | TRBD2 | TRBV11-3 | CASSLGGGDEQFF | TGTGCCAGCAGCTTAGGGGGGGGTGATGAGCAGTTCTTC
. | TRBJ1-1 | . | TRBV7-9 | CASSTPGTSAFF | TGTGCCAGCAGCACCCCAGGTACGTCAGCTTTCTTT
. | TRBJ2-2 | . | TRBV20-1 | CSASRRVTGELFF | TGCAGTGCTAGTCGGCGGGTCACCGGGGAGCTGTTTTTT
. | TRBJ2-7 | TRBD1 | TRBV5-6 | CASSETGVAYEQYF | TGTGCCAGCAGCGAGACAGGGGTCGCCTACGAGCAGTACTTC
. | TRBJ1-2 | . | TRBV4-2 | CASSQDQGAGYTF | TGTGCCAGCAGCCAAGATCAAGGGGCGGGCTACACCTTC
. | TRBJ2-7 | . | TRBV19 | CASSIGTATYEQYF | TGTGCCAGTAGCATCGGGACTGCCACCTACGAGCAGTACTTC
. | TRBJ1-2 | . | TRBV29-1 | CSVEVAGLDGYTF | TGCAGCGTTGAAGTTGCAGGGTTAGATGGCTACACCTTC
. | TRBJ1-1 | . | TRBV5-1 | CASSLATANTEAFF | TGCGCCAGCAGCTTGGCCACAGCGAACACTGAAGCTTTCTTT
few | TRBJ2-7 | . | TRBV27 | CASSLWDGQNEQYF | TGTGCCAGCAGTTTATGGGACGGACAGAATGAGCAGTACTTC
once | TRBJ2-3 | . | TRBV6-5 | CASVGAPDTQYF | TGTGCCAGCGTGGGGGCCCCAGATACGCAGTATTTT
. | TRBJ1-3 | TRBD1 | TRBV9 | CASSPRGQVTGNTIYF | TGTGCCAGCAGCCCAAGGGGACAGGTGACTGGAAACACCATATATTTT
. | TRBJ2-7 | . | TRBV9 | CASSPGGFEQYF | TGTGCCAGCAGCCCTGGGGGGTTCGAGCAGTACTTC
. | TRBJ1-2 | . | TRBV30 | CAWRLTGSLSYTF | TGTGCCTGGAGACTAACAGGGAGTTTGAGCTACACCTTC
. | TRBJ2-7 | TRBD1 | TRBV7-6 | CASSPRSGTGAYEQYF | TGTGCCAGCAGCCCCCGGTCCGGGACAGGGGCCTACGAGCAGTACTTC
. | TRBJ1-2 | TRBD1 | TRBV9 | CASSPRTGSIYGYTF | TGTGCCAGCAGCCCCCGGACAGGGAGTATCTATGGCTACACCTTC
. | TRBJ1-1 | TRBD1 | TRBV2 | CASSVDRGAFF | TGTGCCAGCAGTGTCGACAGGGGAGCTTTCTTT
once | TRBJ1-3 | . | TRBV7-9 | CASSRSPAGNTIYF | TGTGCCAGCAGCCGTAGCCCAGCTGGAAACACCATATATTTT
once | TRBJ1-2 | TRBD1 | TRBV5-1 | CASSLETGSNYGYTF | TGCGCCAGCAGCCTAGAGACAGGGTCCAACTATGGCTACACCTTC
. | TRBJ1-1 | . | TRBV7-2 | CASSQNRVGGAFF | TGTGCCAGCAGTCAGAACCGGGTTGGAGGGGCTTTCTTT
. | TRBJ1-2 | TRBD1 | TRBV30 | CAWSVGARGRKNGYTF | TGTGCCTGGAGTGTAGGGGCCAGGGGGCGGAAAAATGGCTACACCTTC
. | TRBJ1-1 | . | TRBV7-8 | CASSLARTGPNTEAFF | TGTGCCAGCAGCTTAGCTCGTACAGGGCCGAACACTGAAGCTTTCTTT
. | TRBJ2-3 | TRBD2 | TRBV5-1 | CASSLGGGGNTDTQYF | TGCGCCAGCAGCTTGGGGGGCGGGGGGAACACAGATACGCAGTATTTT
. | TRBJ2-3 | . | TRBV15 | CATSRIQGPLTDTQYF | TGTGCCACCAGCAGGATTCAGGGGCCGCTCACAGATACGCAGTATTTT
. | TRBJ2-1 | . | TRBV5-6 | CASSLVVSSSSYNEQFF | TGTGCCAGCAGCTTGGTGGTTAGCTCCAGCTCCTACAATGAGCAGTTCTTC
. | TRBJ2-5 | . | TRBV7-6 | CASSPAVETQYF | TGTGCCAGCAGCCCGGCGGTCGAGACCCAGTACTTC
. | TRBJ1-2 | . | TRBV5-1 | CASSLAPPAPGGYTF | TGCGCCAGCAGCTTGGCCCCCCCAGCCCCGGGGGGCTACACCTTC
. | TRBJ2-7 | . | TRBV10-1 | CASTDEGVRYEQYF | TGCGCCAGCACCGACGAGGGGGTTCGCTACGAGCAGTACTTC
few | TRBJ1-1 | TRBD1 | TRBV12-5 | CASGSGQGADTEAFF | TGTGCTAGTGGTTCAGGACAGGGGGCAGACACTGAAGCTTTCTTT
once | TRBJ1-3 | . | TRBV4-2 | CASSQGRGSGNTIYF | TGTGCCAGCAGCCAAGGCCGGGGCTCTGGAAACACCATATATTTT
. | TRBJ1-4 | . | TRBV7-9 | CASSHGWGGPNEKLFF | TGTGCCAGCAGCCATGGTTGGGGGGGTCCTAATGAAAAACTGTTTTTT
once | TRBJ1-1 | . | TRBV5-1 | CASSSRLGTRNTEAFF | TGCGCCAGCAGCTCTCGCCTAGGGACACGGAACACTGAAGCTTTCTTT